These 6 T cell receptor beta chains were all obtained from the same sample, sequenced in a study of T cells in Graves' hyperthyroidism and ophthalmopathy. Amplification of TCR beta CDR3 regions was performed using RNA transcripts as template. An initial round of RT-PCR targeting the TCR CDR3 relied on the HTBI primer set. TCRdb ran MiXCR on the multiplex PCR reads and lists one entry per CDR3 protein. The sample contains 650,000 to 700,000 distinct CDR3 sequences, roughly 17% of which appear only once. Material: blood. These receptors all stem from a man aged 50 to 60 with Graves' hyperthyroidism.

The chain combines TRBV20-1 with TRBJ2-7; D ambiguous. The CDR3 totals 11 residues. V shed 5 bases and J shed 2 bases, with 7 bases lying between them. In germline, CDR1 is DFQATT, CDR2 SNEGSKA (reference sequence). CDR3 sequence: CSALTAYEQYF. The CDR3, as DNA: TGCAGTGCTCTCACCGCCTACGAGCAGTACTTC.

CDR3 in DNA: TGTGCCAGCTCACCGACGATTCAGGGATCTGGGGCCAACGTCCTGACTTTC. It translates to CASSPTIQGSGANVLTF. This sequence joins TRBV18 and TRBJ2-6; possibly TRBD1 for D (5 bases). CDR3 length equals 17 residues. Per germline, CDR1 KGHSH and CDR2 LQKENI. Trimming removed 3 bases at V and 1 base at J, with 13 bases between.

This clonotype has just a few counts. The chain has TRBV3-1 and TRBJ1-1; no clear D gene. V gave up 0 bases and J gave up 0 bases, with 11 bases separating them. In germline, CDR1 is LGHDT, CDR2 YNNKEL (reference sequence). This CDR3 is 16 amino acids long. The DNA for the CDR3 is TGTGCCAGCAGCCAAGAACTACCGCTAATGAACACTGAAGCTTTCTTT. Protein: CASSQELPLMNTEAFF. Together with reference TRBV3-1 and TRBJ1-1, the CDR3 gives the full variable domain: DTAVSQTPKYLVTQMGNDKSIKCEQNLGHDTMYWYKQDSKKFLKIMFSYNNKELIINETVPNRFSPKSPDKAHLNLHINSLELGDSAVYFCASSQELPLMNTEAFFGQGTRLTVV.

This clonotype was seen ten or more times. J is TRBJ1-3 and V is TRBV2; D call uncertain. V was clipped by 1 base and J by 3 bases, with 1 base between them. This CDR3 spans 12 amino acids. Germline V lookup: CDR1 SNHLY, CDR2 FYNNEI. This CDR3 reads CASSEGGNTIYF. Written as DNA, the CDR3 is TGTGCCAGCAGTGAAGGTGGAAACACCATATATTTT.

This clonotype was counted ten times or more. The genes are TRBV7-3 and TRBJ2-4; 10 bases fit TRBD1. In germline, CDR1 is SGHTA, CDR2 FQGTGA. The CDR3 has 19 residues. The ends lost 2 bases at V and 3 bases at J; junction bases unmatched: 13. The chain's CDR3 is CASSLVSPTGGLGKNIQYF. CDR3 nucleotides: TGTGCCAGCAGCTTAGTTTCCCCGACAGGGGGCCTGGGCAAAAACATTCAGTACTTC.

The gene calls are TRBV15 and TRBJ1-3; D gene uncertain. Germline V gene data show CDR1 as LNHNV and CDR2 as YYDKDF (reference sequence). The CDR3 sequence is 15 residues long. V shed 4 bases and J shed 4 bases, with 14 bases lying between them. The DNA for the CDR3 is TGTGCCACCAGCATAGACCCAGCGCGGGGAAACACCATATATTTT. Its translation is CATSIDPARGNTIYF.